This entry lists 18 T cell receptor beta chains sequenced from one sample in a study of cytomegalovirus exposure and HLA in healthy donors. Libraries were prepared by immunoSEQ multiplex PCR; TCRdb keeps only in-frame clonotypes and omits some of them. Of tens of thousands of clones listed, over 85% are singletons. Sequencing input: PBMCs. Receptors were obtained from a man between 18 and 35 years old in good health and CMV-seronegative.

This clone is labeled medium-sized. Mismatch with germline at one junction end may stem from a read error. The J gene is TRBJ2-1, the V gene TRBV4-2, with no clear D. CDR3 size: 11 residues. CDR1 is LGHNA, CDR2 YNFKEQ, per germline. CDR3 coding DNA: TGTGCCAGCACCTCCGACAATGAGCAGTTCTTC. This encodes CASTSDNEQFF.

The chain is built from TRBV5-6 and TRBJ2-1; 9 bases fit TRBD2. From germline, CDR1 is SGHDT and CDR2 YYEEEE. The J segment lost 3 bases and the V segment lost 3 bases, leaving 10 bases of the junction unmatched. The CDR3 length is 17 residues. The CDR3 loop is CASSSPPPSGDYNEQFF. As DNA, the CDR3 is TGTGCCAGCAGCTCCCCCCCACCTAGCGGGGACTACAATGAGCAGTTCTTC.

This clone was found a few times. The gene calls are TRBV15 and TRBJ2-7; 8 bases fit TRBD1. This CDR3 has 15 residues. J lost 4 bases, V lost 0 bases, and 5 bases had no gene match. Germline V gene lookup returns CDR1 LNHNV and CDR2 YYDKDF (reference sequence). The DNA for the CDR3 is TGTGCCACCAGCAGAGATAGGACAGGGATTTACGAGCAGTACTTC. Translating it yields CATSRDRTGIYEQYF.

The chain recombines TRBV7-9 with TRBJ2-7; D is possibly TRBD1 (6 bases). CDR1 and CDR2 from the germline V gene are SEHNR and FQNEAQ (reference sequence). Trimming pared 1 base from V and 2 bases from J, leaving 12 bases between. The CDR3 extends over 15 amino acids. CDR3: CASSLGADRTYEQYF. In DNA form, the CDR3 reads TGTGCCAGCAGCTTAGGGGCGGACAGAACCTACGAGCAGTACTTC.

The chain is built from TRBV7-2 and TRBJ2-1; TRBD2 agrees at 9 bases. V dropped 0 bases and J dropped 9; count of bases not matched to a gene: 9. Germline loops: CDR1 SGHTA, CDR2 FQGNSA. The CDR3 totals 16 residues. The CDR3 DNA sequence: TGTGCCAGCAGCTTAGCTTCTAGCGGGGTGCTTGGTGAGCAGTTCTTC. It translates to CASSLASSGVLGEQFF.

The rearrangement joins TRBV5-1 to TRBJ2-5, with 10 bases lining up with TRBD2. The CDR3 is 15 amino acids. Germline V gives CDR1 SGHRS, CDR2 YFSETQ. V shed 4 bases, J shed 5 bases, and the junction held 8 bases outside the gene matches. The CDR3 loop reads CASSQRGGPEETQYF. The CDR3 nucleotides are TGCGCCAGCAGCCAGCGGGGGGGGCCGGAGGAGACCCAGTACTTC.

This chain joins TRBV11-3 and TRBJ1-4; D uncertain. This CDR3 has 13 amino acids. V gave up 1 base and J gave up 6 bases, with 6 bases separating them. The germline V gene has CDR1 SGHNT and CDR2 YENEEA. The CDR3 coding sequence is TGTGCCAGCAGCTTAGGGGCCTATGAAAAACTGTTTTTT. This translates into CASSLGAYEKLFF.

This clone has more than one count but fewer than ten. V gene TRBV18 combines with J gene TRBJ2-7; TRBD1 is a possible D gene (6 bases). Germline-derived CDR1 and CDR2 are KGHSH and LQKENI. V lost 6 bases to trimming and J lost 3 bases, with 15 bases between them. CDR3 length: 14 amino acids. In DNA form, the CDR3 reads TGTGCCAGCTCTTCAAGGCAGGGGAGCTACGAGCAGTACTTC. It yields the protein CASSSRQGSYEQYF.

V usage is TRBV27 and J usage is TRBJ2-7; the match to TRBD1 covers 11 bases. V shed 5 bases and J 2 bases; nucleotides not matched to a gene: 11. Germline V gene data show CDR1 as MNHEY and CDR2 as SMNVEV (reference sequence). The CDR3 runs 17 residues. For the CDR3, the DNA is TGTGCCAGCAGTGGTATCGCCGGACAGGGGGCCCCCTACGAGCAGTACTTC. Translation gives CASSGIAGQGAPYEQYF.

The V call is TRBV18, the J call TRBJ2-5, with D maybe TRBD1 (6 bases). The V end lost 1 base, the J end lost 2 bases, and 14 bases lay between the germline ends. The CDR3 has 16 amino acids. Germline V lookup: CDR1 KGHSH, CDR2 LQKENI. In DNA form, the CDR3 reads TGTGCCAGCTCACCACTCTCCGGACAGACACAAGAGACCCAGTACTTC. Translating it yields CASSPLSGQTQETQYF.

The chain has TRBV23-1 and TRBJ2-3, with 10 bases matching TRBD2. TRBV23-1 is annotated as an ORF whose role is uncertain. Trimming cost V 3 bases and J 4 bases; bases outside gene matches: 13. The CDR3 sequence is 18 residues long. The chain's CDR3 is CASSHPSGRVLRADTQYF. DNA of the CDR3: TGCGCCAGCAGTCATCCGAGCGGGAGGGTACTGAGGGCAGATACGCAGTATTTT.

The genes are TRBV18 and TRBJ1-5; 9 bases line up with TRBD1. Trimming removed 6 bases from V and 2 bases from J; junction bases left unmatched: 8. In germline, CDR1 is KGHSH, CDR2 LQKENI. The CDR3 is made up of 16 amino acids. The CDR3 protein is CASSFTGGAGNQPQHF. DNA of the CDR3: TGTGCCAGCTCTTTTACAGGGGGCGCGGGCAATCAGCCCCAGCATTTT. Full variable domain (missing parts from reference TRBV18 and TRBJ1-5): NAGVMQNPRHLVRRRGQEARLRCSPMKGHSHVYWYRQLPEEGLKFMVYLQKENIIDESGMPKERFSAEFPKEGPSILRIQQVVRGDSAAYFCASSFTGGAGNQPQHFGDGTRLSIL.

In this sample, this clone turned up once. The V gene is TRBV7-3, the J gene TRBJ2-3; D gene uncertain. The length of the CDR3 is 13 residues. Trimming took 2 bases from V and 4 from J, leaving 7 bases between them. Germline CDR1 SGHTA, CDR2 FQGTGA. In DNA, the CDR3 is TGTGCCAGCAGCTTATCGTCAGCAGATACGCAGTATTTT. Its protein is CASSLSSADTQYF. Complete variable domain (other parts from reference TRBV7-3 and TRBJ2-3): GAGVSQTPSNKVTEKGKYVELRCDPISGHTALYWYRQSLGQGPEFLIYFQGTGAADDSGLPNDRFFAVRPEGSVSTLKIQRTERGDSAVYLCASSLSSADTQYFGPGTRLTVL.

This clone occurred a few times. J is TRBJ1-5 and V is TRBV7-9, with TRBD1 as a possible D gene (6 bases). Per the germline V gene, CDR1 is SEHNR and CDR2 is FQNEAQ (reference sequence). The ends were cut back, 6 bases at V and 0 bases at J, with 9 bases in the middle. CDR3 length equals 14 residues. CDR3 DNA sequence: TGTGCCAGCAGGGACAGCTATAGCAATCAGCCCCAGCATTTT. This sequence encodes CASRDSYSNQPQHF.

The chain recombines TRBV18 with TRBJ2-7, with D tentatively TRBD1 (6 bases). The CDR3 is 15 residues long. Between the trimmed V and J ends, which lost 2 bases and 6 bases, there was a span of 17 bases. CDR1 is KGHSH and CDR2 is LQKENI in the germline V gene. Here the CDR3 DNA reads TGTGCCAGCTCACCAGGGCTAGCAGGGGCTGCCGAGCAGTACTTC. Protein: CASSPGLAGAAEQYF. Full variable domain (outside the CDR3, taken from reference TRBV18 and TRBJ2-7): NAGVMQNPRHLVRRRGQEARLRCSPMKGHSHVYWYRQLPEEGLKFMVYLQKENIIDESGMPKERFSAEFPKEGPSILRIQQVVRGDSAAYFCASSPGLAGAAEQYFGPGTRLTVT.

The chain is built from TRBV19 and TRBJ2-2; D possibly uses TRBD1 or TRBD2 (6 bases each). Trimming stripped 5 bases from V and 2 bases from J, with 15 bases between. CDR1 LNHDA and CDR2 SQIVND come from the germline V gene (reference sequence). This CDR3 region has 16 residues. The CDR3 DNA sequence: TGTGCCAGTAGTGTAGGGGGAGGCCTTAACACCGGGGAGCTGTTTTTT. Translation: CASSVGGGLNTGELFF. Based on the CDR3 plus reference TRBV19 and TRBJ2-2, the full variable domain is DGGITQSPKYLFRKEGQNVTLSCEQNLNHDAMYWYRQDPGQGLRLIYYSQIVNDFQKGDIAEGYSVSREKKESFPLTVTSAQKNPTAFYLCASSVGGGLNTGELFFGEGSRLTVL.

The CDR3 is CASSRRGGQETQYF. For the CDR3, the DNA is TGTGCCAGCAGTCGGCGGGGGGGCCAAGAGACCCAGTACTTC. V usage is TRBV27 and J usage is TRBJ2-5, with 9 nucleotides matching TRBD2. Germline V gene lookup returns CDR1 MNHEY and CDR2 SMNVEV (reference sequence). V lost 5 bases and J lost 1; bases outside the gene matches: 2. This CDR3 has 14 amino acids.

Here the CDR3 reads CASSSGLFRGGSTYEQYF. The CDR3 bases are TGTGCCAGCAGCTCGGGATTATTCCGCGGGGGATCCACCTACGAGCAGTACTTC. The chain carries TRBV11-2 and TRBJ2-7, with 7 bases aligning to TRBD2. Germline values: CDR1 SGHAT, CDR2 FQNNGV. J gave up 2 bases and V 4 bases, and 17 bases lay outside the gene matches. CDR3 length equals 18 residues.